A single TCR beta chain is shown here with its context. Its specificity is not known. During its preparation, the TCRbeta library received unique molecular identifiers. TCRdb called the PCR reads again in MiXCR, with one record for every CDR3 protein. The sample yields about 460,000 distinct CDR3 sequences, around 10% seen once. This sample is drawn from a study of T-cell reconstitution after alpha-beta-depleted transplantation in children. Overall study results and limits: Roughly two months post-transplant, alpha-beta T cells reportedly originated from several hundred graft clones that had expanded.

Germline assignment: CDR1 LGHDT and CDR2 YNNKEL (reference sequence). V lost 2 bases to trimming and J lost 1 base, with 11 bases between them. The CDR3 extends over 15 amino acids. The V call is TRBV3-1, the J call TRBJ1-1; a possible D gene is TRBD1 (5 bases). This TCR derives from a female patient aged 2 to 10 who had a stem cell transplant for aplastic anemia, so the T cells may come from the graft donor. The material was PBMCs, mostly from graft donor cells, obtained 180 days after TCRalphabeta/CD19-depleted stem cell transplant. CDR3: CASSQLRVGNTEAFF. The CDR3 DNA is TGTGCCAGCAGCCAACTCAGGGTTGGGAACACTGAAGCTTTCTTT.